Each of the 9 T cell receptor beta chains below was sequenced from the same sample in a study of OX40 agonist ivuxolimab in advanced cancers. Repertoires were generated with immunoSEQ multiplex PCR, while TCRdb's copy carries only in-frame clones and drops some. The repertoire holds about 140,000 clones, about 92% seen once, with roughly 1% in the top ten. Sequencing was performed on CD4+ or CD8+ T cells sorted from blood, taken in a trial of the OX40 agonist ivuxolimab. All receptors come from an adult with an advanced solid tumor such as melanoma, head and neck, liver or kidney cancer.

J is TRBJ2-7 and V is TRBV7-6, with TRBD1 identical over 9 bases. Germline assignment: CDR1 SGHVS and CDR2 FNYEAQ. The CDR3 covers 16 residues. The junction had 6 bases not matched to a gene; V was cut back by 1 base and J by 2 bases. The CDR3 DNA reads as TGTGCCAGCAGCTTAGAGGGGACAGGGAACCCCTACGAGCAGTACTTC. Protein sequence: CASSLEGTGNPYEQYF.

This chain joins TRBV6-4 and TRBJ2-2; 12 positions match TRBD1. V dropped 3 bases and J dropped 5; count of bases not matched to a gene: 13. The germline V gene has CDR1 MRHNA and CDR2 SNTAGT. This CDR3 is built from 19 residues. In DNA form, the CDR3 reads TGTGCCAGCAGTGAGAAGGGACAGGGGGCGCGAGCTTCGACCGGGGAGCTGTTTTTT. It specifies CASSEKGQGARASTGELFF.

The gene calls are TRBV11-2 and TRBJ2-7; 7 bases are shared with TRBD1. CDR3 length: 14 residues. In germline, CDR1 is SGHAT, CDR2 FQNNGV. Trimming removed 0 bases from V and 3 bases from J; junction bases left unmatched: 2. The CDR3 bases are TGTGCCAGCAGCTTAGAACCAGGGGGCTACGAGCAGTACTTC. As protein: CASSLEPGGYEQYF.

The CDR3 DNA reads TGTGCCAGCAGTGAAGGGGTCGGACTCAGGGAGACCCAGTACTTC. Its translation is CASSEGVGLRETQYF. The chain has TRBV2 and TRBJ2-5, with D maybe TRBD2 (5 bases). This CDR3 is built from 15 residues. Trimming removed 1 base from V and 5 bases from J, with 14 bases in between. Germline CDR1 reads SNHLY; CDR2 reads FYNNEI.

The chain links TRBV11-1 to TRBJ2-7; weak D call: TRBD2 (6 bases). Trimming left V 3 bases short and J 4 bases short, with 16 bases between. The CDR3 sequence is 15 residues long. Germline CDR1 and CDR2: SGHAT and FQDESV (reference sequence). CDR3 nucleotides: TGTGCCAGCAGCTTGTCGGGGGAGCGTGGTTACGAGCAGTACTTC. Its translation is CASSLSGERGYEQYF.

This clone was recorded only once. This chain links TRBV2 with TRBJ1-5; D unclear. The CDR3 is 16 residues long. Germline V gene sequence: CDR1 SNHLY, CDR2 FYNNEI. V lost 3 bases, J lost 0 bases, and 12 bases lay in between. This CDR3 is CASSDSRQNSNQPQHF. The CDR3 DNA sequence: TGTGCCAGCAGTGATAGCCGCCAGAATAGCAATCAGCCCCAGCATTTT.

This clone was detected once. The chain employs TRBV28 and TRBJ2-6; D is undetermined. This CDR3 comprises 13 residues. The V end lost 6 bases, the J end lost 0 bases, and 3 bases lay between the germline ends. Germline CDR1 and CDR2: MDHEN and SYDVKM. The CDR3 coding sequence is TGTGCCAGCAGCGCCTCTGGGGCCAACGTCCTGACTTTC. Encoded protein: CASSASGANVLTF.

V gene TRBV5-4 combines with J gene TRBJ1-2; maybe TRBD1 (5 bases). CDR1 and CDR2 from the germline V gene are SGHNT and YYREEE (reference sequence). V was pared by 1 base and J by 8 bases, with 9 bases between. This CDR3 is 12 amino acids long. CDR3 nucleotides: TGTGCCAGCAGCTTGTGGGGCTCCGGCTACACCTTC. Protein sequence: CASSLWGSGYTF.

The chain carries TRBV27 and TRBJ2-1; no firm D call. Germline CDR1 and CDR2: MNHEY and SMNVEV (reference sequence). The CDR3 consists of 14 residues. V was clipped by 7 bases and J by 4 bases, with 14 bases between them. The CDR3, as DNA: TGTGCCAGCACCCCGGCGACACAGTACAATGAGCAGTTCTTC. This gives the protein CASTPATQYNEQFF.